This section outlines one T cell receptor (beta chain) sequence together with its context. What it binds is not known. CDR3 length equals 16 residues. Germline V lookup: CDR1 KGHSH, CDR2 LQKENI. V trimming: 6 bases; J trimming: 2 bases; junction bases outside the gene matches: 6. This record belongs to a study of T cell repertoires in cytomegalovirus infection. Background on the study: Alongside well-studied HLA-B-restricted CMV epitopes, recently identified HLA-C-restricted CMV epitopes were also used. It can be stated that public TCR beta signatures indicated CMV infection as well as a matching HLA type.

TCRdb itself ran the reads through MiXCR, one entry per CDR3 protein. The table has around 78,000 distinct CDR3 sequences, roughly 39% seen once. Study-level findings and limits: Within the response measured ex vivo, HLA-C-restricted CMV-specific TCR beta clonotypes were dominant.

The sequencing used CD8+ T cells from cultured PBMCs, collected from culture after CMV antigen stimulation. The chain uses TRBV18 and TRBJ2-1; TRBD2 aligns across 11 bases. The TCR originated in a human donor in good health (CMV status not recorded). Some clones in this sample may be carry-over from other donors' samples. The CDR3 nucleotides are TGTGCCAGCTCCCCGCTAGCGGGGGGCGCCTACAATGAGCAGTTCTTC. Translating it yields CASSPLAGGAYNEQFF. Together with reference TRBV18 and TRBJ2-1, the CDR3 gives the full variable domain: NAGVMQNPRHLVRRRGQEARLRCSPMKGHSHVYWYRQLPEEGLKFMVYLQKENIIDESGMPKERFSAEFPKEGPSILRIQQVVRGDSAAYFCASSPLAGGAYNEQFFGPGTRLTVL.